A single T cell receptor beta chain is shown here with its context. Its antigen is still unknown. The data were taken from a study of T cells in Graves' hyperthyroidism and ophthalmopathy. Amplification yielded TCR beta CDR3 regions, with RNA transcripts as the source. Researchers ran a first-round RT-PCR on the TCR CDR3 using the HTBI primer set. One entry per CDR3 protein, called by TCRdb with MiXCR from the multiplex PCR reads. The sample carries around 600,000 distinct CDR3 sequences, roughly 46% recorded once. The study, taken as a whole, reports: A model built on 13 V-J features separated ophthalmopathy from stable hyperthyroidism. Clonotypes that were expanded in thyroid above 0.001 mostly appeared in blood too.

Sequencing was done on a sample of peripheral blood or thyroid tissue (not recorded which). The receptor was isolated from an adult man with Graves' disease, either hyperthyroidism or ophthalmopathy (not recorded which).

Written as DNA, the CDR3 is TGTGCCAGCAGACGGGGGGTAGAGAGAGATTACGAGCAGTACTTC. Protein product: CASRRGVERDYEQYF. This chain uses TRBV7-9 with TRBJ2-7; 7 bases are shared with TRBD2. This CDR3 comprises 15 residues. Germline V lookup: CDR1 SEHNR, CDR2 FQNEAQ (reference sequence). V gave up 6 bases and J gave up 4 bases; unmatched junction bases: 12.